The 22 T cell receptor beta chains reported below all come from one sample, sequenced in a study of shared clonotypes between healthy human individuals. The data were produced by immunoSEQ multiplex PCR, yet TCRdb's version contains in-frame clones alone and is incomplete. The top ten hold approximately 0.4% of the sample, which has millions of clones, about 92% seen once. Material for sequencing was naive CD4+ T cells from PBMCs. As to subset: CD45RA+ positively selected. The receptors derive from a man younger than 35 in good health. Some clones in this sample may be carry-over from other donors' samples.

The chain uses TRBV9 and TRBJ2-5, with D tentatively TRBD1 (6 bases). This CDR3 is 17 amino acids long. Germline CDR1 reads SGDLS; CDR2 reads YYNGEE. The ends were cut back, 4 bases at V and 3 bases at J, with 22 bases in the middle. CDR3 region: CASSPQGMDRSKETQYF. CDR3 nucleotide sequence: TGTGCCAGCAGCCCTCAGGGCATGGACAGATCGAAAGAGACCCAGTACTTC.

Comments on this clone: This CDR3 is also generated by other DNA sequences in the sample. The gene calls are TRBV7-9 and TRBJ2-6; D gene uncertain. CDR3 length: 14 residues. Deletions cut 0 bases from V and 0 bases from J, with 0 bases between. Germline CDR1 SEHNR, CDR2 FQNEAQ (reference sequence). CDR3 amino acids: CASSLASGANVLTF. In DNA, the CDR3 is TGTGCCAGCAGCTTAGCCTCTGGGGCCAACGTCCTGACTTTC.

This clone appeared a few times. The V and J genes are TRBV4-2 and TRBJ1-1, with a tentative D call TRBD1 (5 bases). The CDR3 length is 14 residues. Germline loops: CDR1 LGHNA, CDR2 YNFKEQ. The V end lost 4 bases, the J end lost 5 bases, and 14 bases lay between the germline ends. The DNA for the CDR3 is TGTGCCAGCAGCCCTCGGGACGGAAGGACTGAAGCTTTCTTT. Its protein is CASSPRDGRTEAFF.

V gene TRBV30 combines with J gene TRBJ2-1; 8 nucleotides agree with TRBD2. V dropped 1 base and J dropped 6; count of bases not matched to a gene: 11. Germline V lookup: CDR1 GTSNPN, CDR2 SVGIG (reference sequence). The CDR3 totals 16 residues. The chain's CDR3 is CAWSGFAGGPANEQFF. In nucleotides, the CDR3 is TGTGCCTGGAGTGGCTTTGCGGGAGGACCGGCCAATGAGCAGTTCTTC.

This clone appeared a single time. The rearrangement uses TRBV7-8 and TRBJ1-5; TRBD1 aligns across 9 bases. V was pared by 4 bases and J by 6 bases, with 4 bases of the junction left unmatched. Germline lookup yields CDR1 SGHVS and CDR2 FQNEAQ. The CDR3 spans 14 residues. The chain's CDR3 is CASSSQTGGQPQHF. The CDR3 region has the DNA TGTGCCAGCAGCTCCCAGACAGGGGGTCAGCCCCAGCATTTT.

This clone is a singleton in its sample. The rearrangement joins TRBV12-5 to TRBJ1-1; 7 bases line up with TRBD1. Germline CDR1 reads LGHNT; CDR2 reads FRNRAP. The J segment lost 8 bases and the V segment lost 0 bases, leaving 6 bases of the junction unmatched. This CDR3 contains 14 residues. The DNA for the CDR3 is TGTGCTAGTGGTTTGGTACCGGGGGACAGCGAAGCTTTCTTT. Protein sequence: CASGLVPGDSEAFF.

V is TRBV28 and J is TRBJ1-1, with TRBD1 matching over 9 bases. Germline CDR1 and CDR2: MDHEN and SYDVKM. There are 16 residues in the CDR3. After removal of 5 bases from V and 1 base from J, the junction contained 8 bases not matched to a gene. The CDR3 here is CASSLHRGLGNTEAFF. CDR3 nucleotides: TGTGCCAGCAGTCTCCACAGGGGGCTGGGGAACACTGAAGCTTTCTTT.

The chain couples TRBV9 to TRBJ2-2; 8 bases are shared with TRBD2. V was pared by 3 bases and J by 2 bases, with 3 bases of the junction left unmatched. Germline lookup yields CDR1 SGDLS and CDR2 YYNGEE. This CDR3 has 15 amino acids. The CDR3 region has the DNA TGTGCCAGCAGCGGACTAGCGACCAACACCGGGGAGCTGTTTTTT. It specifies CASSGLATNTGELFF.

This chain links TRBV27 with TRBJ2-7; tentatively, D is TRBD1 (5 bases). From germline, CDR1 is MNHEY and CDR2 SMNVEV (reference sequence). The CDR3 consists of 13 residues. Trimming took 6 bases from V and 3 from J, leaving 12 bases between them. In DNA form, the CDR3 reads TGTGCCAGCAGGGGGCAACCCTACTACGAGCAGTACTTC. It translates to CASRGQPYYEQYF.

This chain links TRBV25-1 with TRBJ2-6; a weak D match, TRBD1 (5 bases). Trimming removed 4 bases at V and 0 bases at J, with 10 bases between. Per the germline V gene, CDR1 is MGHDK and CDR2 is SYGVNS. This CDR3 spans 16 amino acids. CDR3 protein: CASSGQMSSGANVLTF. DNA for the CDR3: TGTGCCAGCAGTGGACAGATGAGCTCTGGGGCCAACGTCCTGACTTTC.

This chain connects TRBV5-1 to TRBJ2-1, with TRBD2 as a possible D gene (6 bases). Deletions cut 3 bases from V and 4 bases from J, with 14 bases between. This CDR3 is built from 15 residues. Germline CDR1 reads SGHRS; CDR2 reads YFSETQ. The CDR3 loop is CASSSSGDRYNEQFF. CDR3 in DNA: TGCGCCAGCAGCTCGTCGGGAGATCGATACAATGAGCAGTTCTTC.

The rearrangement joins TRBV9 to TRBJ2-5; 12 positions agree with TRBD2. Trimming cost V 0 bases and J 5 bases; bases outside gene matches: 11. Germline V lookup: CDR1 SGDLS, CDR2 YYNGEE. The CDR3 length is 18 residues. The CDR3 reads CASSVGVASGRARETQYF. CDR3 sequence (DNA): TGTGCCAGCAGCGTAGGCGTGGCTAGCGGGAGGGCCCGGGAGACCCAGTACTTC.

This clone was picked up one time. V is TRBV6-6 and J is TRBJ2-7, with D perhaps matching TRBD1 (6 bases). Between the trimmed V and J ends, which lost 4 bases and 4 bases, there was a span of 8 bases. Germline V CDR1 and CDR2: MNHNY, SVGAGI (reference sequence). This CDR3 comprises 12 residues. In nucleotides, the CDR3 is TGTGCCAGCAGTTTTCAGGGGTACGAGCAGTACTTC. The encoded protein is CASSFQGYEQYF.

This chain links TRBV7-9 with TRBJ1-4; 10 positions agree with TRBD1. Unmatched junction bases numbered 7, after V lost 6 bases and J lost 0 bases. The germline V gene encodes CDR1 SEHNR and CDR2 FQNEAQ (reference sequence). The CDR3 covers 17 residues. CDR3 residues: CASRKSTGGATNEKLFF. The CDR3 region has the DNA TGTGCCAGCAGAAAGTCGACAGGGGGCGCAACTAATGAAAAACTGTTTTTT. Filled out from reference TRBV7-9 and TRBJ1-4, the complete variable domain reads DTGVSQNPRHKITKRGQNVTFRCDPISEHNRLYWYRQTLGQGPEFLTYFQNEAQLEKSRLLSDRFSAERPKGSFSTLEIQRTEQGDSAMYLCASRKSTGGATNEKLFFGSGTQLSVL.

The V call is TRBV6-1, the J call TRBJ2-7; D call uncertain. This CDR3 has 14 residues. Germline assignment: CDR1 MNHNS and CDR2 SASEGT. The V and J ends lost 4 bases and 1 base respectively, with 11 bases between them. The CDR3 sequence is CASSGQFGSYEQYF. CDR3 sequence (DNA): TGTGCCAGCAGTGGGCAATTTGGATCCTACGAGCAGTACTTC.

The J gene is TRBJ1-5, the V gene TRBV30; D is unresolved. This CDR3 contains 14 residues. V was cut by 1 base and J by 2 bases, with 9 bases left in between. Germline-derived CDR1 and CDR2 are GTSNPN and SVGIG (reference sequence). The CDR3 sequence is CAWSAGQRNQPQHF. The CDR3 DNA reads as TGTGCCTGGAGTGCCGGGCAACGCAATCAGCCCCAGCATTTT.

This chain links TRBV5-6 with TRBJ2-6; 8 nucleotides match TRBD1. This CDR3 has 19 residues. Unmatched junction bases numbered 11, after V lost 1 base and J lost 2 bases. Germline V lookup: CDR1 SGHDT, CDR2 YYEEEE. CDR3 region: CASSLIRGLGRPGANVLTF. CDR3 bases: TGTGCCAGCAGCTTGATCAGGGGGCTAGGGAGGCCTGGGGCCAACGTCCTGACTTTC.

This clone has only one observation. The chain is built from TRBV5-1 and TRBJ1-1, with 8 bases aligning to TRBD1. Trimming at V came to 0 bases and at J to 7 bases, leaving 2 bases not matched to a gene. The germline CDR1 and CDR2 sequences are SGHRS and YFSETQ. This CDR3 comprises 13 residues. Written as DNA, the CDR3 is TGCGCCAGCAGCTTGGACAGGGGGGATGAAGCTTTCTTT. Translating gives CASSLDRGDEAFF.

This clone was observed a handful of times. The chain links TRBV11-2 to TRBJ1-1; 8 nucleotides match TRBD1. The J segment lost 5 bases and the V segment lost 5 bases, leaving 10 bases of the junction unmatched. The germline gives CDR1 SGHAT, CDR2 FQNNGV. CDR3 size: 15 residues. The CDR3 bases are TGTGCCAGCAGCCCGTCTGACAGGGGAAGGACTGAAGCTTTCTTT. Translating gives CASSPSDRGRTEAFF.

This clone came up once. This chain uses TRBV28 with TRBJ2-7, with D hard to call. The CDR3 has 15 residues. Germline V gene sequence: CDR1 MDHEN, CDR2 SYDVKM. Trimming shortened V by 8 bases and J by 1 base, and 18 bases separated the two germline ends. In nucleotides, the CDR3 is TGTGCCAGCTCGCACCGACTTCTCGGGTCCTACGAGCAGTACTTC. Translated, it gives CASSHRLLGSYEQYF. Together with reference TRBV28 and TRBJ2-7, the CDR3 gives the full variable domain: DVKVTQSSRYLVKRTGEKVFLECVQDMDHENMFWYRQDPGLGLRLIYFSYDVKMKEKGDIPEGYSVSREKKERFSLILESASTNQTSMYLCASSHRLLGSYEQYFGPGTRLTVT.

The chain employs TRBV2 and TRBJ2-7; a possible D gene is TRBD2 (5 bases). The CDR3 spans 12 residues. Germline V CDR1 and CDR2: SNHLY, FYNNEI. Trimming cost V 4 bases and J 11 bases, with 15 bases left between them. CDR3 nucleotides: TGTGCCAGCAGTGTCTACGGGCCGGAGGAGTACTTC. This translates into CASSVYGPEEYF.

This sequence joins TRBV7-2 and TRBJ2-1; 10 bases agree with TRBD2. Germline assignment: CDR1 SGHTA and CDR2 FQGNSA. The CDR3 sequence is 12 residues long. The J segment lost 15 bases and the V segment lost 4 bases, leaving 6 bases of the junction unmatched. The CDR3 sequence is CASSSQREGSFF. The CDR3 nucleotides are TGTGCCAGCAGCTCCCAGCGGGAGGGTTCGTTCTTC.